This section outlines one TCR beta chain sequence together with its context. CDR1 LNHDA and CDR2 SQIVND come from the germline V gene (reference sequence). This CDR3 comprises 13 residues. V lost 3 bases, J lost 3 bases, and 8 bases lay in between. The data originate from a study of control samples from healthy donors and cancer patients. Assay: immunoSEQ multiplex PCR; the TCRdb copy retains only in-frame clones and omits some. The sample has roughly 190,000 clones, 90% to 95% seen once. The receptor was isolated from a woman under 40 in good health. The chain links TRBV19 to TRBJ1-1; the D is unclear. The specimen was blood. The CDR3 DNA is TGTGCCAGTAGTATCGGGAGGGACACTGAAGCTTTCTTT. Translation: CASSIGRDTEAFF.